Listed here is a single TCR beta chain. The PCR employed 60 Vbeta primers together with 13 Jbeta primers. TCRdb's table, derived via immunoSEQ multiplex PCR, lists solely in-frame clones and lacks some. The profile shows over 150,000 clones, around 80% of them singletons. The data were obtained in a study of cytomegalovirus exposure and HLA in healthy donors. The receptor's source is a man aged 18 to 35 in good health and CMV-seropositive. The sequenced sample was PBMCs.

CDR3 coding DNA: TGTGCCAGCAGCTCCTCCGGGACAGGGGGCAGAGGGCTGTTTTTT. Protein sequence: CASSSSGTGGRGLFF. V gene TRBV6-5 combines with J gene TRBJ2-2; 12 nucleotides line up with TRBD1. V was pared by 6 bases and J by 13 bases, with 12 bases of the junction left unmatched. The CDR3 has 15 amino acids. Germline CDR1 is MNHEY and CDR2 is SVGAGI.